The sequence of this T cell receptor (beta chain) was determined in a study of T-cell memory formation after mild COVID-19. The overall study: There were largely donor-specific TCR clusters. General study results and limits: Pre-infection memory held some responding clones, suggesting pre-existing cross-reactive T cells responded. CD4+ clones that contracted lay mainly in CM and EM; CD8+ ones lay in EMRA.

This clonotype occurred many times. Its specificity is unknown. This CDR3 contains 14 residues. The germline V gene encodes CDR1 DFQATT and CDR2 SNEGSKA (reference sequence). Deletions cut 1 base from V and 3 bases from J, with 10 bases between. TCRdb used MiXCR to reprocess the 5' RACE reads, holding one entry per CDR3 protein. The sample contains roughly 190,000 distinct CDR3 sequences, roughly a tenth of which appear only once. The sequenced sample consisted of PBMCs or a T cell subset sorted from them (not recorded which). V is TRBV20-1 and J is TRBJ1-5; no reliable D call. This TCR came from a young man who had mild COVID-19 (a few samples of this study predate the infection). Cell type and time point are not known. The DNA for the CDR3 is TGCAGTGCTAGAGTTGGGATATTCAATCAGCCCCAGCATTTT. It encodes CSARVGIFNQPQHF.